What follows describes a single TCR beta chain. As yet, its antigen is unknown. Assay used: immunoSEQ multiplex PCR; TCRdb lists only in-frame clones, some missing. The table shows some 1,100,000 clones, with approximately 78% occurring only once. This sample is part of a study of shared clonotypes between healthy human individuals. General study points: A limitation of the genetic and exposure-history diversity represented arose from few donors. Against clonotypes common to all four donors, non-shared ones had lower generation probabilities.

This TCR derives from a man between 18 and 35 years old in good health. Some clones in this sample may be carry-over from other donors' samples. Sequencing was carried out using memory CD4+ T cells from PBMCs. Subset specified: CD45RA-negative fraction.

The CDR3 is CASSPRQGNTIYF. The CDR3 bases are TGTGCCAGCAGTCCTCGACAGGGAAACACCATATATTTT. The chain joins TRBV28 to TRBJ1-3, with D perhaps matching TRBD1 (5 bases). The CDR3 has 13 residues. The V end lost 5 bases, the J end lost 4 bases, and 9 bases lay between the germline ends. Germline CDR1 is MDHEN and CDR2 is SYDVKM. Based on the CDR3 plus reference TRBV28 and TRBJ1-3, the full variable domain is DVKVTQSSRYLVKRTGEKVFLECVQDMDHENMFWYRQDPGLGLRLIYFSYDVKMKEKGDIPEGYSVSREKKERFSLILESASTNQTSMYLCASSPRQGNTIYFGEGSWLTVV.